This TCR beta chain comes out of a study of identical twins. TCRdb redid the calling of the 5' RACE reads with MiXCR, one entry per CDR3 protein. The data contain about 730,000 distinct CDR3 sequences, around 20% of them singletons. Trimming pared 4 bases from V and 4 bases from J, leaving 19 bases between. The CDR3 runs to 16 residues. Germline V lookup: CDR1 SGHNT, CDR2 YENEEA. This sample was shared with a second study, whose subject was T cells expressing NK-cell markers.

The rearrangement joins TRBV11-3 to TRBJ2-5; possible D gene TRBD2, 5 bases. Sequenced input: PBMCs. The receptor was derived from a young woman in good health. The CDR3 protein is CASSSRWTAAGETQYF. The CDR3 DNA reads TGTGCCAGCAGCTCCCGATGGACGGCCGCGGGAGAGACCCAGTACTTC.